Sequencing of this T cell receptor beta chain was carried out in a study of T cells in Graves' hyperthyroidism and ophthalmopathy. Amplification of TCR beta CDR3 regions was performed using RNA transcripts as template. An initial round of RT-PCR targeting the TCR CDR3 relied on the HTBI primer set. TCRdb analysed the multiplex PCR reads with MiXCR anew, one entry per CDR3 protein. This sample has 550,000 to 650,000 distinct CDR3 sequences, with approximately 13% found just once. This clonotype has just a few counts. The sequencing sample was made of blood. This clonotype originated in a woman aged 25-40 years with Graves' hyperthyroidism that later progressed to Graves' ophthalmopathy.

The chain's CDR3 is CASSLKKEDTQYF. CDR3 in DNA: TGTGCCAGCAGCTTGAAGAAAGAAGATACGCAGTATTTT. The genes are TRBV7-9 and TRBJ2-3; no clear D. The CDR3 sequence is 13 residues long. The V end lost 3 bases, the J end lost 5 bases, and 9 bases lay between the germline ends. Germline CDR1 is SEHNR and CDR2 is FQNEAQ (reference sequence).